The following is a T cell receptor beta chain sequence with its context. The antigen is not known. These data are taken from a study of long-term antiretroviral therapy in people with HIV. In the United States, treatment was given to all participants with HIV. Runs used v3.0 of the immunoSEQ assay and were done at survey level. TCRdb's copy holds only in-frame clones and misses some; the assay was immunoSEQ multiplex PCR. The sample lists about 21,000 clones, about nine tenths occurring once. Study-wide results and limits: Clonotypes expanded prior to ART showed repertoire dominance at all sampled time points. HIV repertoire CDR3 lengths ranged less widely than those of controls. Diversity went up after ART and still fell short of transplant donor controls.

V lost 1 base to trimming and J lost 6 bases; unmatched junction nucleotides: 7. Per the germline V gene, CDR1 is MNHEY and CDR2 is SVGAGI. The CDR3 covers 15 residues. The chain links TRBV6-5 to TRBJ2-3, with TRBD1 identical over 7 bases. This TCR was sampled from a man younger than 35 with HIV. The source was unsorted PBMCs, collected 0.2 years before starting antiretroviral therapy. CDR3 in DNA: TGTGCCAGCAGTTACTTGGGTAGGGGGCGCGATACGCAGTATTTT. Translation gives CASSYLGRGRDTQYF.